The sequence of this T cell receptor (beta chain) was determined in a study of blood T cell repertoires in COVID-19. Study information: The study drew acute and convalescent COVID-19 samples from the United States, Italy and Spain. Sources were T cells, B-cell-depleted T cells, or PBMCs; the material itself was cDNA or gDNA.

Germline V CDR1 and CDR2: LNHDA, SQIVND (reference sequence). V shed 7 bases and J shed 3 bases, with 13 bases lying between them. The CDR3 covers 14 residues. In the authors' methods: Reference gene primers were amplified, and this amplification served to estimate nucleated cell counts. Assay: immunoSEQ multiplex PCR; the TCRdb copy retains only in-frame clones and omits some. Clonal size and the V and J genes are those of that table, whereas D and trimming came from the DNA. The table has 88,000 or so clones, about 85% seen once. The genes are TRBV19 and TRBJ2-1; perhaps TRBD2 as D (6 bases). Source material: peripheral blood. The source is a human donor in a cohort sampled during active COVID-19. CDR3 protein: CASKRDSFYNEQFF. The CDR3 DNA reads TGTGCCAGTAAACGGGACTCCTTCTACAATGAGCAGTTCTTC.